A single sample gave rise to the 6 T cell receptor beta chains below, sequenced in a study of technical replicates of blood from a few donors. The table came from immunoSEQ multiplex PCR; TCRdb's copy has only in-frame clones and leaves some out. In the table there are about 89,000 clones, approximately 96% of which are singletons. Material: T cells isolated from PBMCs. These TCRs come from a human donor in good health.

The chain joins TRBV18 to TRBJ1-4, with D uncertain. V was trimmed by 6 bases and J by 4 bases, leaving 12 bases between them. Germline lookup yields CDR1 KGHSH and CDR2 LQKENI. The CDR3 is 14 amino acids. The CDR3 is CASSLGSNNEKLFF. CDR3 sequence (DNA): TGTGCCAGCTCGCTCGGGTCGAATAATGAAAAACTGTTTTTT.

A single count supports this clone. The chain links TRBV6-6 to TRBJ1-5; TRBD1 might be the D (6 bases). The CDR3 is 13 amino acids. Looked up from germline, CDR1 is MNHNY and CDR2 is SVGAGI (reference sequence). V lost 6 bases and J 3 bases, leaving 9 bases between the germline ends. This CDR3 reads CASRDRVNQPQHF. The DNA for the CDR3 is TGTGCCAGCAGGGACAGAGTCAATCAGCCCCAGCATTTT.

The rearrangement joins TRBV5-1 to TRBJ1-2; no definite D call. The ends were cut back, 4 bases at V and 0 bases at J, with 10 bases in the middle. CDR3 length: 14 amino acids. Germline V lookup: CDR1 SGHRS, CDR2 YFSETQ. This chain's CDR3 is CASSIQTTNYGYTF. The CDR3 DNA reads as TGCGCCAGCAGCATTCAGACAACTAACTATGGCTACACCTTC.

The chain is built from TRBV6-1 and TRBJ1-3; 7 bases align to TRBD1. The CDR3 covers 14 residues. Germline trimming cut 5 bases from V and 0 bases from J; bases unmatched to any gene: 1. The germline gives CDR1 MNHNS, CDR2 SASEGT. The CDR3 spells CASSQGVSGNTIYF. As DNA, the CDR3 is TGTGCCAGCAGTCAGGGGGTCTCTGGAAACACCATATATTTT.

This clone was recorded a few times. The chain joins TRBV5-6 to TRBJ1-1; D call uncertain. Trimming pared 3 bases from V and 5 bases from J, leaving 5 bases between. There are 11 residues in the CDR3. CDR1 and CDR2 (germline): SGHDT, YYEEEE. The CDR3 spells CASSSLTEAFF. The CDR3 DNA reads as TGTGCCAGCAGCTCCCTAACTGAAGCTTTCTTT.

The V and J genes are TRBV5-5 and TRBJ1-5, with D unresolved. Trimming took off 0 bases at V and 3 bases at J, with 10 bases between the two ends. Germline CDR1 reads SGHKS; CDR2 reads YYEKEE (reference sequence). The CDR3 is made up of 15 amino acids. CDR3 region: CASSLGGPFNQPQHF. DNA of the CDR3: TGTGCCAGCAGCTTGGGCGGGCCTTTCAATCAGCCCCAGCATTTT.